One sample yielded the 20 T cell receptor beta chains listed below, sequenced in a study of immune evolution from preneoplasia to lung adenocarcinoma. Clones were sequenced by immunoSEQ multiplex PCR, and TCRdb holds only the in-frame ones, with some missing. The profile shows more than 25,000 clones, roughly 70% of them singletons. The material sequenced was FFPE invasive lung adenocarcinoma tissue. The receptors derive from a person aged 55 to 70 with invasive lung adenocarcinoma. Some clones in this sample may be carry-over from other donors' samples.

The chain joins TRBV27 to TRBJ2-1; 8 bases map to TRBD1. The CDR3 loop spans 16 amino acids. The trim removed 6 bases at V and 4 bases at J, leaving 11 bases unmatched. Germline lookup yields CDR1 MNHEY and CDR2 SMNVEV (reference sequence). Written as DNA, the CDR3 is TGTGCCAGCAGACCGGGTGGACAGGGCCGTTACAATGAGCAGTTCTTC. Translated: CASRPGGQGRYNEQFF.

This chain connects TRBV5-1 to TRBJ2-5, with D unresolved. Germline CDR1 and CDR2: SGHRS and YFSETQ. Trimming removed 1 base from V and 5 bases from J, with 3 bases in between. This CDR3 is 11 amino acids long. The CDR3 DNA sequence: TGCGCCAGCAGCTTGTACGAGACCCAGTACTTC. It translates to CASSLYETQYF.

In nucleotides, the CDR3 is TGTGCCAGCAAGAGTAGCGGGAGGGCCCTACAAGAGACCCAGTACTTC. It encodes CASKSSGRALQETQYF. The chain couples TRBV28 to TRBJ2-5, with TRBD2 matching 11 bases. CDR3 length equals 16 residues. The trim removed 7 bases at V and 2 bases at J, leaving 9 bases unmatched. Germline V gene sequence: CDR1 MDHEN, CDR2 SYDVKM.

V usage is TRBV25-1 and J usage is TRBJ2-5; D assignment may be TRBD1 or TRBD2 (6 bases each). CDR3 length: 15 amino acids. Trimming pared 2 bases from V and 4 bases from J, leaving 14 bases between. CDR1 MGHDK and CDR2 SYGVNS come from the germline V gene. The CDR3, as DNA: TGTGCCAGCAGTGAAGGGGAAACGGGGGCAGAGACCCAGTACTTC. Residues: CASSEGETGAETQYF.

This clone ranks as medium-sized. V and J are TRBV27 and TRBJ2-1; 7 bases align to TRBD2. J gave up 6 bases and V 2 bases, and 7 bases lay outside the gene matches. CDR1 and CDR2 (germline): MNHEY, SMNVEV (reference sequence). This CDR3 comprises 15 residues. The DNA of the CDR3 is TGTGCCAGCAGTTTAGGGCGTCCGGGGGGCAATGAGCAGTTCTTC. It specifies CASSLGRPGGNEQFF.

The chain carries TRBV5-1 and TRBJ2-5; D is uncertain. The V gene lost 4 bases and the J gene lost 0 bases, with 7 bases spanning the gap. CDR1 and CDR2 (germline): SGHRS, YFSETQ. The CDR3 has 13 residues. In nucleotides, the CDR3 is TGCGCCAGCAGCCTAGGATACCAAGAGACCCAGTACTTC. Translating gives CASSLGYQETQYF.

The chain carries TRBV2 and TRBJ2-1; 8 bases are a match to TRBD1. The CDR3 spans 16 residues. The ends lost 5 bases at V and 9 bases at J; junction bases unmatched: 15. Germline V CDR1 and CDR2: SNHLY, FYNNEI. DNA of the CDR3: TGTGCCAGCAGTAAATCGACAGGGGAATTTACGGGTGAGCAGTTCTTC. As protein: CASSKSTGEFTGEQFF.

This clone has a handful of counts. This rearrangement joins TRBV5-1 to TRBJ2-5, with D hard to call. The length of the CDR3 is 13 residues. The germline V gene encodes CDR1 SGHRS and CDR2 YFSETQ. Trimming left V 4 bases short and J 5 bases short, with 12 bases between. The CDR3 region is CASSLGDGETQYF. The DNA for the CDR3 is TGCGCCAGCAGCCTCGGAGACGGGGAGACCCAGTACTTC. The entire variable domain, with the rest obtained from reference TRBV5-1 and TRBJ2-5, is as follows: KAGVTQTPRYLIKTRGQQVTLSCSPISGHRSVSWYQQTPGQGLQFLFEYFSETQRNKGNFPGRFSGRQFSNSRSEMNVSTLELGDSALYLCASSLGDGETQYFGPGTRLLVL.

The J gene is TRBJ2-7, the V gene TRBV28, with D perhaps TRBD1 (6 bases). The CDR3 contains 15 residues. Trimming pared 0 bases from V and 2 bases from J, leaving 11 bases between. Per germline, CDR1 MDHEN and CDR2 SYDVKM. In DNA form, the CDR3 reads TGTGCCAGCAGTTTATGGGACAGTGCAGCCTACGAGCAGTACTTC. Translating gives CASSLWDSAAYEQYF. Combining the CDR3 with reference TRBV28 and TRBJ2-7 gives the whole variable domain DVKVTQSSRYLVKRTGEKVFLECVQDMDHENMFWYRQDPGLGLRLIYFSYDVKMKEKGDIPEGYSVSREKKERFSLILESASTNQTSMYLCASSLWDSAAYEQYFGPGTRLTVT.

V and J are TRBV9 and TRBJ2-2, with no clear D. The CDR3 runs 12 residues. V lost 1 base and J lost 6, with 4 bases in between. In germline, CDR1 is SGDLS, CDR2 YYNGEE. CDR3 sequence reads: CASSVFSGELFF. The CDR3 nucleotides are TGTGCCAGCAGCGTATTTTCCGGGGAGCTGTTTTTT.

The chain recombines TRBV7-3 with TRBJ2-7, with D possibly being TRBD1 (5 bases). Trimming shortened V by 4 bases and J by 0 bases, and 10 bases separated the two germline ends. The CDR3 is made up of 14 amino acids. Germline CDR1 reads SGHTA; CDR2 reads FQGTGA. CDR3 loop: CASSYQGSSYEQYF. DNA of the CDR3: TGTGCCAGCAGCTACCAGGGCAGCTCCTACGAGCAGTACTTC. The full variable domain, in which reference TRBV7-3 and TRBJ2-7 provide the parts outside the CDR3, is GAGVSQTPSNKVTEKGKYVELRCDPISGHTALYWYRQSLGQGPEFLIYFQGTGAADDSGLPNDRFFAVRPEGSVSTLKIQRTERGDSAVYLCASSYQGSSYEQYFGPGTRLTVT.

This chain links TRBV29-1 with TRBJ1-1; tentative D call: TRBD1 (6 bases). Germline assignment: CDR1 SQVTM and CDR2 ANQGSEA. The CDR3 runs to 14 residues. The V gene lost 7 bases and the J gene lost 1 base, with 16 bases spanning the gap. The CDR3 sequence is CSGTRNRANTEAFF. The CDR3 coding sequence is TGCAGCGGGACTCGGAACAGGGCGAACACTGAAGCTTTCTTT. The full variable domain, rest sourced from reference TRBV29-1 and TRBJ1-1, is SAVISQKPSRDICQRGTSLTIQCQVDSQVTMMFWYRQQPGQSLTLIATANQGSEATYESGFVIDKFPISRPNLTFSTLTVSNMSPEDSSIYLCSGTRNRANTEAFFGQGTRLTVV.

J is TRBJ1-1 and V is TRBV10-3; 10 bases fit TRBD1. The V gene's germline CDR1 is ENHRY and CDR2 SYGVKD. V shed 6 bases and J 0 bases; nucleotides not matched to a gene: 7. This CDR3 comprises 16 residues. As DNA, the CDR3 is TGTGCCATCAGCGACAGGGGGCGGGGATTGAACACTGAAGCTTTCTTT. It specifies CAISDRGRGLNTEAFF.

The rearrangement uses TRBV28 and TRBJ1-5; 12 nucleotides line up with TRBD1. Germline lookup yields CDR1 MDHEN and CDR2 SYDVKM. There are 15 residues in the CDR3. V shed 7 bases, J shed 2 bases, and the junction held 3 bases outside the gene matches. The CDR3 region is CASTGTGGGNQPQHF. CDR3 nucleotide sequence: TGTGCCAGCACAGGGACAGGGGGCGGCAATCAGCCCCAGCATTTT. Drawing the rest from reference TRBV28 and TRBJ1-5, the complete variable domain is DVKVTQSSRYLVKRTGEKVFLECVQDMDHENMFWYRQDPGLGLRLIYFSYDVKMKEKGDIPEGYSVSREKKERFSLILESASTNQTSMYLCASTGTGGGNQPQHFGDGTRLSIL.

This chain uses TRBV7-9 with TRBJ2-1; the D call may be TRBD1 or TRBD2 (5 bases each). Trimming cost V 5 bases and J 0 bases, with 17 bases left between them. Per germline, CDR1 SEHNR and CDR2 FQNEAQ (reference sequence). This CDR3 contains 17 residues. Here the CDR3 reads CASSPPEVGGSYNEQFF. In DNA form, the CDR3 reads TGTGCCAGCAGCCCCCCGGAGGTTGGGGGCTCCTACAATGAGCAGTTCTTC.

This chain joins TRBV16 and TRBJ2-7, with TRBD2 matching over 12 bases. The germline V gene encodes CDR1 KGHSY and CDR2 FQNENV. V shed 4 bases and J 8 bases; nucleotides not matched to a gene: 3. The CDR3 length is 13 residues. CDR3 sequence (DNA): TGTGCCAGCAGCCGCGGACTAGCGGGAAAGCAGTACTTC. This sequence encodes CASSRGLAGKQYF.

The chain couples TRBV30 to TRBJ2-1; D call uncertain. CDR1 GTSNPN and CDR2 SVGIG come from the germline V gene (reference sequence). The CDR3 sequence is 14 residues long. V dropped 2 bases and J dropped 2 bases, with 10 bases sitting between them. CDR3: CAWSYYSAYNEQFF. CDR3 DNA sequence: TGTGCCTGGAGTTACTACTCGGCCTACAATGAGCAGTTCTTC.

This clone was detected a few times. The CDR3 here is CASSLGLAGGDNEQFF. Written as DNA, the CDR3 is TGTGCCAGCAGCTTGGGACTAGCGGGAGGCGACAATGAGCAGTTCTTC. The chain combines TRBV7-8 with TRBJ2-1, with 15 bases lining up with TRBD2. CDR1 is SGHVS, CDR2 FQNEAQ, per germline. Trimming at V came to 3 bases and at J to 5 bases, leaving 2 bases not matched to a gene. CDR3 length: 16 amino acids.

J is TRBJ2-5 and V is TRBV18; 9 positions agree with TRBD2. Germline V CDR1 and CDR2: KGHSH, LQKENI. The V and J ends lost 3 bases and 5 bases, in that order; junction bases with no gene match: 7. The CDR3 totals 15 residues. This CDR3 is CASSPIAGDRETQYF. The CDR3, as DNA: TGTGCCAGCTCACCGATAGCGGGAGATAGGGAGACCCAGTACTTC. Combining the CDR3 with reference TRBV18 and TRBJ2-5 gives the whole variable domain NAGVMQNPRHLVRRRGQEARLRCSPMKGHSHVYWYRQLPEEGLKFMVYLQKENIIDESGMPKERFSAEFPKEGPSILRIQQVVRGDSAAYFCASSPIAGDRETQYFGPGTRLLVL.

The rearrangement joins TRBV28 to TRBJ2-7; TRBD2 matches 7 bases. V lost 4 bases, J lost 2 bases, and 8 bases stayed unmatched. This CDR3 is 15 amino acids long. Germline V gene sequence: CDR1 MDHEN, CDR2 SYDVKM. The CDR3 DNA is TGTGCCAGCAGTTCCCCTCGTCTAGCGGCCTACGAGCAGTACTTC. This translates into CASSSPRLAAYEQYF. The variable domain in full, with the rest retrieved from reference TRBV28 and TRBJ2-7, is DVKVTQSSRYLVKRTGEKVFLECVQDMDHENMFWYRQDPGLGLRLIYFSYDVKMKEKGDIPEGYSVSREKKERFSLILESASTNQTSMYLCASSSPRLAAYEQYFGPGTRLTVT.